The table lists the clone carrying this T cell receptor (beta chain) with many counts. A read error may produce the germline difference seen at one junction end. Looked up from germline, CDR1 is SGHNT and CDR2 is YENEEA. The CDR3 spans 15 residues. The authors amplified TCR beta CDR3 regions from RNA transcripts. A first-round RT-PCR used HTBI primers, followed by a second-round multiplex PCR. MiXCR, run by TCRdb on the multiplex PCR reads, gives a single entry per CDR3 protein. The sample has fewer than 650,000 distinct CDR3 sequences, approximately 22% seen once. This specimen belongs to a study of Graves' ophthalmopathy and Graves' hyperthyroidism.

The receptor's source is a woman aged 18-29 years with stable Graves' hyperthyroidism. Some clones in this sample may be carry-over from other donors' samples. J is TRBJ2-4 and V is TRBV11-3, with D possibly matching TRBD2 (5 bases). Sample: peripheral blood. This chain's CDR3 is CASSLMGEAKNIKYF. The CDR3 DNA sequence: TGTGCCAGCAGCTTAATGGGAGAGGCCAAAAACATTAAGTACTTC. Full variable domain (outside the CDR3, taken from reference TRBV11-3 and TRBJ2-4): EAGVVQSPRYKIIEKKQPVAFWCNPISGHNTLYWYLQNLGQGPELLIRYENEEAVDDSQLPKDRFSAERLKGVDSTLKIQPAELGDSAVYLCASSLMGEAKNIKYFGAGTRLSVL.